The present T cell receptor (beta chain) was sequenced within a study of shared clonotypes between healthy human individuals. Study details: The composition of the donors was a couple of women and a few men aged 18 to 49.

Trimming shortened V by 5 bases and J by 2 bases, and 9 bases separated the two germline ends. The germline V gene has CDR1 MNHEY and CDR2 SMNVEV (reference sequence). The CDR3 covers 13 residues. Assay execution proceeded at the deep level. Genomic DNA from each subset was divided evenly over several immunoSEQ plates. With ten immunoSEQ deep assay plates, unsorted PBMC DNA underwent sequencing. The data were produced by immunoSEQ multiplex PCR, yet TCRdb's version contains in-frame clones alone and is incomplete. The sample includes about half a million clones, 70% to 85% of them seen just once. The sequence derives from a woman in her 40s in good health. Some clones in this sample may be carry-over from other donors' samples. The V call is TRBV27, the J call TRBJ1-2, with D maybe TRBD1 (5 bases). Specimen: PBMCs. The CDR3 loop is CASSLTENYGYTF. Here the CDR3 DNA reads TGTGCCAGCAGTCTGACAGAAAACTATGGCTACACCTTC.